Listed below are T cell receptor beta chains from one sample, sequenced in a study of post-analysis software for immune sequencing data. TCRdb re-called the PCR reads with MiXCR, one entry per CDR3 protein. The sample contains about 210,000 distinct CDR3 sequences, 29% of which appear only once. The source material was blood. The receptor source for this set is a girl aged 2-17 years with multiple sclerosis. CDR3s include the opening cysteine and the closing phenylalanine or tryptophan. D genes are given only for firm matches. Clone size is shown for a subset of rows, as once, few, many or a class of expanded clone.

TRBD1,TRBV5-1,-,TRBJ2-7,CASSSRDRGYEQYF,TGCGCCAGCAGCAGCCGGGACAGGGGCTACGAGCAGTACTTC
TRBD2,TRBV25-1,few,TRBJ2-1,CASNSGTSGGFSYNEQFF,TGTGCCAGCAACTCCGGGACTAGCGGGGGGTTCTCCTACAATGAGCAGTTCTTC
-,TRBV20-1,-,TRBJ1-5,CSAREDGYLYQPQHF,TGCAGTGCTAGAGAGGATGGGTATTTATATCAGCCCCAGCATTTT
-,TRBV5-1,few,TRBJ2-1,CASSLAPGVRLNEQFF,TGCGCCAGCAGCTTGGCCCCAGGGGTCCGGTTGAATGAGCAGTTCTTC
TRBD2,TRBV7-6,few,TRBJ2-1,CASSLGGGRAQDEQFF,TGTGCCAGCAGCCTAGGGGGCGGGAGGGCCCAGGATGAGCAGTTCTTC
TRBD2,TRBV9,few,TRBJ2-3,CASSVQAGGKTDTQYF,TGTGCCAGCAGCGTCCAGGCGGGAGGTAAAACAGATACGCAGTATTTT
-,TRBV20-1,many,TRBJ2-3,CSADRLLDTQYF,TGCAGTGCTGACAGGTTACTCGATACGCAGTATTTT
TRBD2,TRBV20-1,-,TRBJ2-5,CSASRGLAGVREQYF,TGCAGTGCTAGTCGGGGACTAGCGGGAGTACGGGAGCAGTACTTC
TRBD1,TRBV7-7,-,TRBJ2-5,CASSEQGAGEETQYF,TGTGCTAGCAGCGAACAGGGGGCAGGGGAAGAGACCCAGTACTTC
TRBD2,TRBV5-4,-,TRBJ2-3,CAGSSGTSGRVDTQYF,TGTGCCGGCAGCTCAGGGACTAGCGGTCGCGTAGATACGCAGTATTTT
TRBD2,TRBV20-1,-,TRBJ2-7,CSARTSGQTYEQYF,TGCAGTGCAAGGACTAGCGGGCAAACCTACGAGCAGTACTTC
TRBD1,TRBV20-1,few,TRBJ1-2,CSAAPGTGGLYGYTF,TGCAGTGCTGCACCCGGGACAGGGGGATTGTATGGCTACACCTTC
-,TRBV3-1,few,TRBJ1-5,CASSPTFYQPQHF,TGTGCCAGCAGCCCCACCTTTTATCAGCCCCAGCATTTT
-,TRBV7-2,many,TRBJ2-7,CASSLGLSEQYF,TGTGCCAGCAGCTTGGGACTTTCCGAGCAGTACTTC
TRBD1,TRBV5-1,-,TRBJ1-2,CASSARDSANYGYTF,TGCGCCAGCAGCGCCCGGGACAGCGCTAACTATGGCTACACCTTC
-,TRBV12-3/TRBV12-4,-,TRBJ1-2,CASRASTRYGYTF,TGTGCCAGCAGGGCGAGTACCCGCTATGGCTACACCTTC
TRBD1,TRBV29-1,-,TRBJ2-3,CSVRGPGTGTDTQYF,TGCAGCGTTAGGGGGCCGGGGACAGGGACAGATACGCAGTATTTT
-,TRBV20-1,-,TRBJ2-2,CSARMGAVSTGELFF,TGCAGTGCTAGAATGGGGGCAGTGAGCACCGGGGAGCTGTTTTTT
TRBD2,TRBV12-3/TRBV12-4,many,TRBJ2-1,CASSPGTSLHEQFF,TGTGCCAGCAGTCCCGGGACTAGTCTCCATGAGCAGTTCTTC
-,TRBV7-9,many,TRBJ1-2,CASSFSNSNYGYTF,TGTGCCAGCAGCTTCTCGAACTCTAACTATGGCTACACCTTC
TRBD1,TRBV12-3/TRBV12-4,many,TRBJ2-4,CASSSGTGSNIQYF,TGTGCCAGCAGCTCCGGGACAGGGTCGAACATTCAGTACTTC
-,TRBV7-9,many,TRBJ2-1,CASRKPGLGYLGQFF,TGTGCCAGCAGGAAGCCGGGACTCGGCTATTTAGGGCAGTTCTTC
TRBD1,TRBV7-9,few,TRBJ1-2,CASSPQGRNYGYTF,TGTGCCAGCAGCCCACAGGGGAGGAACTATGGCTACACCTTC
-,TRBV11-2,-,TRBJ2-1,CASSPGKMVYYNEQFF,TGTGCCAGCAGCCCAGGAAAAATGGTCTACTACAATGAGCAGTTCTTC
TRBD2,TRBV7-2,many,TRBJ2-3,CASSEQLARSTDTQYF,TGTGCCAGCAGCGAACAACTAGCGAGGAGCACAGATACGCAGTATTTT
-,TRBV12-3/TRBV12-4,-,TRBJ2-5,CASSSSTWLNEQYF,TGTGCCAGCAGTTCCTCGACTTGGTTGAATGAGCAGTACTTC
-,TRBV28,-,TRBJ2-3,CAGRRGATDTQYF,TGTGCCGGCCGAAGGGGCGCGACAGATACGCAGTATTTT
TRBD1,TRBV29-1,many,TRBJ1-4,CSVRGGVGEKLFF,TGCAGCGTGCGAGGGGGCGTAGGGGAAAAACTGTTTTTT
-,TRBV4-1,-,TRBJ1-1,CASSQDEALGGLTEAFF,TGCGCCAGCAGCCAAGATGAGGCGTTGGGAGGGCTCACTGAAGCTTTCTTT
-,TRBV28,many,TRBJ2-7,CASSFRSFQGPYEQYF,TGTGCCAGCAGTTTTCGCTCCTTCCAGGGCCCCTACGAGCAGTACTTC
-,TRBV2,many,TRBJ2-5,CARTGLGETQYF,TGTGCCAGAACAGGGTTAGGAGAGACCCAGTACTTC
-,TRBV21-1,-,TRBJ2-1,CASSKVGQGTYNEQFF,-
-,TRBV10-3,many,TRBJ2-3,CAARDTSTDTQYF,TGTGCCGCACGGGACACGAGCACAGATACGCAGTATTTT
-,TRBV15,many,TRBJ2-7,CATSRDGRDEQYF,TGTGCCACCAGCAGAGACGGTCGTGACGAGCAGTACTTC
TRBD2,TRBV6-5,-,TRBJ2-7,CASSYRPSGARALTYEQYF,TGTGCCAGCAGTTACCGGCCTAGCGGAGCACGGGCCCTGACCTACGAGCAGTACTTC
-,TRBV28,-,TRBJ1-1,CASSVLNTEAFF,TGTGCCAGCAGCGTGTTGAACACTGAAGCTTTCTTT
-,TRBV3-1,-,TRBJ2-2,CASSQVLAAGELFF,TGTGCCAGCAGCCAAGTATTAGCGGCCGGGGAGCTGTTTTTT
-,TRBV6-5,-,TRBJ1-1,CASRRVWNTEAFF,TGTGCCAGCCGTCGCGTATGGAACACTGAAGCTTTCTTT
TRBD2,TRBV2,few,TRBJ2-1,CAIDMTSGRFNEQFF,TGTGCCATCGATATGACTAGCGGGAGGTTCAATGAGCAGTTCTTC
-,TRBV6-1,-,TRBJ1-5,CASSLGQHRYSNQPQHF,TGTGCCAGCAGTCTTGGACAGCACCGATATAGCAATCAGCCCCAGCATTTT
-,TRBV27,-,TRBJ2-3,CASSLLADSPSTDTQYF,TGTGCCAGCAGTTTACTAGCTGACAGCCCTAGCACAGATACGCAGTATTTT
TRBD2,TRBV24-1,few,TRBJ2-1,CATSGAGSSYNEQFF,TGTGCCACCAGTGGAGCGGGAAGCTCCTACAATGAGCAGTTCTTC
-,TRBV6-5,-,TRBJ1-1,CATLSGPNTEAFF,TGTGCCACTCTTTCTGGGCCTAACACTGAAGCTTTCTTT
-,TRBV5-1,many,TRBJ2-1,CASSLAGDEQFF,TGCGCCAGCAGCTTGGCCGGGGATGAGCAGTTCTTC
-,TRBV6-2/TRBV6-3,-,TRBJ2-7,CASSYSSHIARGQTYEQYF,TGTGCCAGCAGTTACTCATCCCATATAGCCCGGGGCCAAACCTACGAGCAGTACTTC